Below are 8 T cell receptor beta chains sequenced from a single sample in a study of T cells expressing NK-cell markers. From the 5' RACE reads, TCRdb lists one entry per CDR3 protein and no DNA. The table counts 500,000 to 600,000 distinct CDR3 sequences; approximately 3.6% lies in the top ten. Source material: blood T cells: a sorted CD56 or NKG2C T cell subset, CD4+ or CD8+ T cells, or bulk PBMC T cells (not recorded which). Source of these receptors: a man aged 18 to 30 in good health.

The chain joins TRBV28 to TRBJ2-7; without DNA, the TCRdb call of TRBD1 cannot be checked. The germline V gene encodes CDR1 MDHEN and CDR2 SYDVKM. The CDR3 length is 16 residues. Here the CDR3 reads CASSAAAGQGTYEQYF.

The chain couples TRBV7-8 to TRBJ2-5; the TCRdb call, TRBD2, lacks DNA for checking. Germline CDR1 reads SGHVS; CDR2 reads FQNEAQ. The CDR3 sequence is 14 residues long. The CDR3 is CASSFWEFEETQYF.

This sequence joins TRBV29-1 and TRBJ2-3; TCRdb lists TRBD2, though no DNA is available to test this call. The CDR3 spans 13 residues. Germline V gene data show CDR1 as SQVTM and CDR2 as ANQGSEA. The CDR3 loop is CSSKGGGTDTQYF.

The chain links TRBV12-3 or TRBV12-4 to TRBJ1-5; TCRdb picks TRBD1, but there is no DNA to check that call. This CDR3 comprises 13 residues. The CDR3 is CASAPGPHQPQHF.

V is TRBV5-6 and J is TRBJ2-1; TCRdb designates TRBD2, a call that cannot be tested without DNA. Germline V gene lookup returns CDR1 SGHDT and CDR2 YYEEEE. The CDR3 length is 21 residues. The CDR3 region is CASSRSKGLAYTDNSYNEQFF.

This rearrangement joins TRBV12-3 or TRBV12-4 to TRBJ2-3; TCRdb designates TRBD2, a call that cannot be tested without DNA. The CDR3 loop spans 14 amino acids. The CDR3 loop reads CASTLWEGADTQYF.

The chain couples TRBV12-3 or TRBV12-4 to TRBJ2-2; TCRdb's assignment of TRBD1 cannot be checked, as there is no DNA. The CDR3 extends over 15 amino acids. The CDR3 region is CASSPWDRGPGELFF.

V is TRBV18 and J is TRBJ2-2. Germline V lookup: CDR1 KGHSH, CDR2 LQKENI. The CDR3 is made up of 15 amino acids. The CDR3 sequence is CASSSPRPNTGELFF.